The present TCR beta chain was sequenced within a study of blood T cell repertoires in COVID-19. For the study at large: Specimens from acute and convalescent COVID-19 originated in the United States, Italy and Spain. Nucleic acid was either cDNA or gDNA, and it came from T cells, B-cell-depleted T cells, or PBMCs.

Per the study methods: Amplification from reference gene primers served as the basis for estimated nucleated cell counts. The data were produced by immunoSEQ multiplex PCR, yet TCRdb's version contains in-frame clones alone and is incomplete. The V and J calls and clone size come from that table; D and trimming were worked out from the DNA. The sample carries about 230,000 clones, around 83% recorded once. The CDR3 is 18 residues long. The receptor was isolated from a woman aged 50 to 65 with acute or convalescent COVID-19. The sequencing sample was made of peripheral blood. The J gene is TRBJ1-3, the V gene TRBV21-1. TRBV21-1 is a recognized pseudogene. CDR3 sequence reads: CASSKAAGTGRTGNTIYF. The CDR3 nucleotides are TGTGCCAGCAGCAAAGCAGCCGGAACGGGGAGAACTGGAAACACCATATATTTT.